Listed here are 27 T cell receptor beta chains from one sample, sequenced in a study of blood T cell repertoires in COVID-19. Profiled with immunoSEQ multiplex PCR; TCRdb holds only in-frame clones, not every one. The sample holds 100,000 to 150,000 clones, approximately 89% seen once. Material: peripheral blood. The receptors originated from a man aged 45-65 years with acute or convalescent COVID-19.

This sequence joins TRBV4-2 and TRBJ2-5, with 8 bases matching TRBD2. This CDR3 spans 19 amino acids. Per the germline V gene, CDR1 is LGHNA and CDR2 is YNFKEQ. The ends lost 0 bases at V and 2 bases at J; junction bases unmatched: 14. The CDR3 here is CASSQDRGGSSSLQETQYF. The CDR3 nucleotides are TGTGCCAGCAGCCAAGATCGGGGGGGAAGTTCTAGTCTGCAAGAGACCCAGTACTTC.

The chain combines TRBV11-2 with TRBJ1-1; 8 bases match TRBD1. Germline CDR1 SGHAT, CDR2 FQNNGV. V trimming: 1 base; J trimming: 1 base; junction bases outside the gene matches: 2. This CDR3 region has 15 residues. The chain's CDR3 is CASSLGTGWNTEAFF. Here the CDR3 DNA reads TGTGCCAGCAGCTTAGGGACAGGGTGGAACACTGAAGCTTTCTTT. Filled out from reference TRBV11-2 and TRBJ1-1, the complete variable domain reads EAGVAQSPRYKIIEKRQSVAFWCNPISGHATLYWYQQILGQGPKLLIQFQNNGVVDDSQLPKDRFSAERLKGVDSTLKIQPAKLEDSAVYLCASSLGTGWNTEAFFGQGTRLTVV.

This clone was seen only once. The chain joins TRBV24-1 to TRBJ2-7, with 7 nucleotides matching TRBD1. Germline V gene sequence: CDR1 KGHDR, CDR2 SFDVKD. V lost 3 bases, J lost 6 bases, and 13 bases stayed unmatched. The CDR3 has 16 residues. The CDR3 DNA sequence: TGTGCCACCAGTGATCCGGGACAGAGGGGCTCCCCCGAGCAGTACTTC. Translated: CATSDPGQRGSPEQYF.

This clone was observed a single time. The rearrangement links TRBV12-3 or TRBV12-4 to TRBJ1-4, with unresolved D. V was clipped by 6 bases and J by 5 bases, with 4 bases between them. The CDR3 sequence is 11 residues long. This chain's CDR3 is CASRANEKLFF. The CDR3, as DNA: TGTGCCAGCAGGGCAAATGAAAAACTGTTTTTT.

This rearrangement joins TRBV18 to TRBJ1-2, with D unresolved. The germline V gene has CDR1 KGHSH and CDR2 LQKENI. V was pared by 3 bases and J by 4 bases, with 12 bases between. The CDR3 totals 14 residues. The DNA for the CDR3 is TGTGCCAGCTCACCGGAAACAGCCTCCTATGGCTACACCTTC. Its translation: CASSPETASYGYTF.

The rearrangement joins TRBV9 to TRBJ2-5; the match to TRBD1 covers 8 bases. CDR1 is SGDLS and CDR2 is YYNGEE in the germline V gene. The length of the CDR3 is 15 residues. V lost 2 bases to trimming and J lost 4 bases; unmatched junction nucleotides: 7. CDR3 DNA: TGTGCCAGCAGCGTTAGTTTCAGGGGGCTAGAGACCCAGTACTTC. Amino acid sequence: CASSVSFRGLETQYF.

This clone was observed many times. As DNA, the CDR3 is TGTGCCAGCAGGTCACATGAGGACTATGGCTACACCTTC. This codes for CASRSHEDYGYTF. This rearrangement joins TRBV27 to TRBJ1-2; D is undetermined. Germline V gene lookup returns CDR1 MNHEY and CDR2 SMNVEV (reference sequence). V gave up 6 bases and J gave up 3 bases, with 11 bases separating them. CDR3 size: 13 residues.

The rearrangement joins TRBV3-1 (or the pseudogene TRBV3-2) to TRBJ1-1; D ambiguous. Germline loops: CDR1 LGHDT, CDR2 YNNKEL (reference sequence). The germline V and J ends were trimmed by 4 bases and 1 base, with 7 bases remaining between them. The CDR3 is 13 residues long. CDR3 residues: CASSLLANTEAFF. CDR3 coding DNA: TGTGCCAGCAGCCTCCTAGCGAACACTGAAGCTTTCTTT.

The chain has TRBV5-1 and TRBJ2-1; TRBD1 agrees at 8 bases. The CDR3 is made up of 14 amino acids. Germline CDR1 is SGHRS and CDR2 is YFSETQ. V was clipped by 0 bases and J by 8 bases; unmatched bases: 4. The CDR3: CASSLGQGWYEQFF. CDR3 DNA: TGCGCCAGCAGCTTGGGACAGGGGTGGTATGAGCAGTTCTTC.

This clone was seen a handful of times. This chain's CDR3 is CASTGGIGETQYF. DNA for the CDR3: TGTGCCAGCACAGGAGGGATAGGAGAGACCCAGTACTTC. The chain recombines TRBV28 with TRBJ2-5; possible D gene TRBD2, 6 bases. The CDR3 contains 13 residues. V gave up 7 bases and J gave up 4 bases, with 13 bases separating them. Germline CDR1 is MDHEN and CDR2 is SYDVKM.

The chain employs TRBV2 and TRBJ1-1, with TRBD1 matching over 9 bases. The CDR3 runs 14 residues. Losses at the gene ends were 11 bases for V and 7 bases for J; bases not matched to a gene: 14. Germline CDR1 and CDR2: SNHLY and FYNNEI. This chain's CDR3 is CALSGTGSIGEAFF. CDR3 nucleotides: TGTGCCCTTTCCGGGACAGGGAGTATTGGTGAAGCTTTCTTT.

The chain couples TRBV5-8 to TRBJ1-2; TRBD1 aligns across 7 bases. Per germline, CDR1 SGHTS and CDR2 YDEGEE. The junction had 10 bases not matched to a gene; V was cut back by 3 bases and J by 2 bases. This CDR3 contains 16 residues. The CDR3 DNA follows: TGTGCCAGCAGCTCCGGAGGGACAGCAATGAACTATGGCTACACCTTC. This translates into CASSSGGTAMNYGYTF.

The J gene is TRBJ1-5, the V gene TRBV28; D call uncertain. The CDR3 runs to 13 residues. The germline CDR1 and CDR2 sequences are MDHEN and SYDVKM. The germline V and J ends were trimmed by 6 bases and 7 bases, with 13 bases remaining between them. The CDR3, as DNA: TGTGCCAGCAGGGTGGGCCTGAAACAGCCCCAGCATTTT. Its protein is CASRVGLKQPQHF.

This clone was counted once. The chain recombines TRBV12-3 or TRBV12-4 with TRBJ2-7, with 7 bases matching TRBD1. This CDR3 spans 12 amino acids. V lost 5 bases and J lost 7; bases outside the gene matches: 5. This CDR3 is CASSLWTGEQYF. CDR3 in DNA: TGTGCCAGCAGTCTTTGGACAGGAGAGCAGTACTTC.

Concerning this clone itself: Other DNA variants within this sample encode the same CDR3. The genes are TRBV5-1 and TRBJ1-2, with TRBD1 matching over 7 bases. The CDR3 loop spans 13 amino acids. V lost 0 bases to trimming and J lost 6 bases; unmatched junction nucleotides: 2. The germline V gene encodes CDR1 SGHRS and CDR2 YFSETQ. The CDR3 DNA sequence: TGCGCCAGCAGCTTGGGCACAGGGGATGGCTACACCTTC. It translates to CASSLGTGDGYTF. Filled out from reference TRBV5-1 and TRBJ1-2, the complete variable domain reads KAGVTQTPRYLIKTRGQQVTLSCSPISGHRSVSWYQQTPGQGLQFLFEYFSETQRNKGNFPGRFSGRQFSNSRSEMNVSTLELGDSALYLCASSLGTGDGYTFGSGTRLTVV.

The V call is TRBV28, the J call TRBJ1-6; no clear D. CDR1 and CDR2 (germline): MDHEN, SYDVKM. Trimming pared 1 base from V and 6 bases from J, leaving 13 bases between. This CDR3 has 16 residues. The CDR3 sequence is CASSLFLITGNSPLHF. The CDR3 bases are TGTGCCAGCAGTTTATTCCTAATTACGGGTAATTCACCCCTCCACTTT. The full variable domain, its missing parts supplied by reference TRBV28 and TRBJ1-6, is DVKVTQSSRYLVKRTGEKVFLECVQDMDHENMFWYRQDPGLGLRLIYFSYDVKMKEKGDIPEGYSVSREKKERFSLILESASTNQTSMYLCASSLFLITGNSPLHFGNGTRLTVT.

The chain recombines TRBV15 with TRBJ1-1, with a weak D call TRBD1 (6 bases). CDR1 is LNHNV and CDR2 is YYDKDF in the germline V gene (reference sequence). Deletions cut 8 bases from V and 6 bases from J, with 16 bases between. There are 13 residues in the CDR3. DNA of the CDR3: TGTGCCACCTCTCGGGGGGGGCCAGCTGAAGCTTTCTTT. It specifies CATSRGGPAEAFF.

This rearrangement joins TRBV11-3 to TRBJ1-1; no reliable D call. V was clipped by 1 base and J by 7 bases, with 10 bases between them. Germline values: CDR1 SGHNT, CDR2 YENEEA. The CDR3 is made up of 13 amino acids. CDR3 protein: CASSLGRSGEAFF. In DNA form, the CDR3 reads TGTGCCAGCAGCTTAGGTAGGTCAGGTGAAGCTTTCTTT.

The J gene is TRBJ2-2, the V gene TRBV7-3; weak D call: TRBD1 (6 bases). V lost 1 base and J 0 bases, leaving 6 bases between the germline ends. The CDR3 contains 15 residues. CDR1 is SGHTA, CDR2 FQGTGA, per germline. The CDR3: CASSLRTANTGELFF. The CDR3 region has the DNA TGTGCCAGCAGCTTAAGGACAGCGAACACCGGGGAGCTGTTTTTT.

This clone was counted a single time. The chain joins TRBV6-6 to TRBJ2-3, with D unclear. CDR1 is MNHNY and CDR2 is SVGAGI in the germline V gene (reference sequence). The CDR3 is 12 residues long. The germline V and J ends were trimmed by 7 bases and 6 bases, with 11 bases remaining between them. The CDR3 coding sequence is TGTGCCAGCACTCACGCGAGGGATACGCAGTATTTT. Residues: CASTHARDTQYF.

The chain couples TRBV7-8 to TRBJ1-5, with 8 bases aligning to TRBD1. This CDR3 spans 13 amino acids. The J segment lost 6 bases and the V segment lost 10 bases, leaving 8 bases of the junction unmatched. Germline V gene data show CDR1 as SGHVS and CDR2 as FQNEAQ. CDR3 sequence reads: CAKWTGFRQPQHF. In DNA form, the CDR3 reads TGTGCCAAATGGACAGGGTTCCGTCAGCCCCAGCATTTT.

V gene TRBV2 combines with J gene TRBJ2-3; maybe TRBD1 (5 bases). This CDR3 contains 15 residues. Trimming left V 2 bases short and J 6 bases short, with 15 bases between. The germline CDR1 and CDR2 sequences are SNHLY and FYNNEI. The CDR3 DNA sequence: TGTGCCAGCAGTGAACGGGCAGGGCCTTTGGATACGCAGTATTTT. It specifies CASSERAGPLDTQYF. Looking up the rest from reference TRBV2 and TRBJ2-3 gives the full variable domain: EPEVTQTPSHQVTQMGQEVILRCVPISNHLYFYWYRQILGQKVEFLVSFYNNEISEKSEIFDDQFSVERPDGSNFTLKIRSTKLEDSAMYFCASSERAGPLDTQYFGPGTRLTVL.

The sample holds a few counts of this clone. J is TRBJ2-7 and V is TRBV11-2, with TRBD2 identical over 10 bases. The CDR3 has 15 amino acids. Per germline, CDR1 SGHAT and CDR2 FQNNGV. The junction had 11 bases not matched to a gene; V was cut back by 5 bases and J by 7 bases. CDR3 bases: TGTGCCAGCAGCCGATATAGCGGGAGGACGGATGAGCAGTACTTC. Translating it yields CASSRYSGRTDEQYF.

The chain couples TRBV11-3 to TRBJ2-7; 13 bases line up with TRBD2. The V segment lost 4 bases and the J segment 3 bases; nucleotides outside the gene matches: 9. The germline CDR1 and CDR2 sequences are SGHNT and YENEEA. This CDR3 comprises 17 residues. The CDR3 spells CASSSPSTSGRVYEQYF. The CDR3 DNA sequence: TGTGCCAGCAGCTCCCCCTCAACTAGCGGGAGGGTCTACGAGCAGTACTTC.

CDR3 coding DNA: TGTGCCAGCAGACAACTAGCGGGGGCCTACAATGAGCAGTTCTTC. Amino acids: CASRQLAGAYNEQFF. This rearrangement joins TRBV6-5 to TRBJ2-1; 11 bases are a match to TRBD2. The CDR3 is 15 amino acids. V lost 6 bases and J lost 2; bases outside the gene matches: 3. CDR1 is MNHEY and CDR2 is SVGAGI in the germline V gene.

This rearrangement joins TRBV19 to TRBJ1-5; TRBD1 matches 7 bases. This CDR3 spans 17 amino acids. Trimming cost V 8 bases and J 0 bases; bases outside gene matches: 13. CDR1 is LNHDA and CDR2 is SQIVND in the germline V gene (reference sequence). Written as DNA, the CDR3 is TGTGCCAGTCTCGGGACAGTAGGACTATATAGCAATCAGCCCCAGCATTTT. This sequence encodes CASLGTVGLYSNQPQHF.

This clone has just a few counts. The chain couples TRBV29-1 to TRBJ2-2; 10 nucleotides match TRBD2. Germline assignment: CDR1 SQVTM and CDR2 ANQGSEA. J lost 8 bases, V lost 3 bases, and 9 bases had no gene match. CDR3 length equals 15 residues. CDR3 nucleotide sequence: TGCAGCGTTGAGACCCCGGCTAGCGGGAGAGGGGAGCTGTTTTTT. As protein: CSVETPASGRGELFF.